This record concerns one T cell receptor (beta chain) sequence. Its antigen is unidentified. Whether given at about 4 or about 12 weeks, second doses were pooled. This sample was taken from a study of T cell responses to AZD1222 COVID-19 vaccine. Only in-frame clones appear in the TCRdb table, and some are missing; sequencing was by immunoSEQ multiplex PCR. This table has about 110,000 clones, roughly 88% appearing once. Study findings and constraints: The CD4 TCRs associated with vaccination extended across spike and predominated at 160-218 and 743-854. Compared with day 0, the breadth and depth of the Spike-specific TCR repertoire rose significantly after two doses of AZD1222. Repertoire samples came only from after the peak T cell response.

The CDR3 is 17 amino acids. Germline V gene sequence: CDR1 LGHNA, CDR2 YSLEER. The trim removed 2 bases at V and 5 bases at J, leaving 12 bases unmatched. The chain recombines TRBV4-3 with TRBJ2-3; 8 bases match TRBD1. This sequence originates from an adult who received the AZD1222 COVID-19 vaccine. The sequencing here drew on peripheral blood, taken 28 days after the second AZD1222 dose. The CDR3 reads CASSQTYPQGAKDTQYF. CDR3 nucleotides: TGCGCCAGCAGCCAAACGTACCCCCAGGGGGCCAAAGATACGCAGTATTTT.